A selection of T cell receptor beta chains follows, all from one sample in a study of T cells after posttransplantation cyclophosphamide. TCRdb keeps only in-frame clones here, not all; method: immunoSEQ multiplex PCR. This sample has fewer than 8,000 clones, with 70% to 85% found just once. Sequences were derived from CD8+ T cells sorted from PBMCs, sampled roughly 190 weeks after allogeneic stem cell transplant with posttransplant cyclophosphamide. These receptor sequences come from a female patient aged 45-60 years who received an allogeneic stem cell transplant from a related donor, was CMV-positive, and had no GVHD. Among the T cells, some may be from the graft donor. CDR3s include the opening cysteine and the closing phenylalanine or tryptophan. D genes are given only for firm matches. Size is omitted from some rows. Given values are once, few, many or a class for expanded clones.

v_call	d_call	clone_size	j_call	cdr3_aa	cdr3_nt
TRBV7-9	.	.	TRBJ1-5	CASSATGPGNQPQHF	TGTGCCAGCAGTGCAACAGGGCCCGGCAATCAGCCCCAGCATTTT
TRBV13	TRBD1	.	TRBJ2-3	CASSLIDLGTGSSTDTQYF	TGTGCCAGCAGCTTAATCGATCTTGGGACAGGTTCTAGCACAGATACGCAGTATTTT
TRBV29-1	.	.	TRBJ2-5	CSVEFGGETQYF	TGCAGCGTTGAATTCGGGGGAGAGACCCAGTACTTC
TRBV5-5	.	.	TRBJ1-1	CASSLWQGGTEAFF	TGTGCCAGCAGCTTGTGGCAGGGAGGGACTGAAGCTTTCTTT
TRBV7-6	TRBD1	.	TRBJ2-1	CASSARTGVGVNEQFF	TGTGCCAGCAGCGCTAGGACAGGGGTTGGGGTCAATGAGCAGTTCTTC
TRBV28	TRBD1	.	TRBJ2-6	CASSLWVQGKANVLTF	TGTGCCAGCAGTTTATGGGTACAGGGGAAGGCCAACGTCCTGACTTTC
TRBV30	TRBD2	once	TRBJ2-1	CAWKREGGNEQFF	TGTGCCTGGAAGCGGGAGGGGGGGAATGAGCAGTTCTTC
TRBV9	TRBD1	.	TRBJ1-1	CASSPGGNTEAFF	TGTGCCAGCAGCCCAGGGGGGAACACTGAAGCTTTCTTT
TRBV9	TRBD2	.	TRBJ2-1	CASSASGTSPNEQFF	TGTGCCAGCAGTGCCTCCGGGACTAGCCCTAATGAGCAGTTCTTC
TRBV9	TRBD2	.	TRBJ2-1	CASSALARDSYEQFF	TGTGCCAGCAGTGCACTAGCGAGAGATTCGTATGAGCAGTTCTTC
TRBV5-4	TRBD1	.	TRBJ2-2	CASSVYRGNTGELFF	TGTGCCAGCAGCGTATACAGGGGGAACACCGGGGAGCTGTTTTTT
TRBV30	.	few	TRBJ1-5	CAWSVHRAVNQPQHF	TGTGCCTGGAGTGTACACAGGGCTGTCAATCAGCCCCAGCATTTT
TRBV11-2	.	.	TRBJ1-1	CASSLAFQGNTEAFF	TGTGCCAGCAGCTTAGCCTTCCAGGGAAACACTGAAGCTTTCTTT
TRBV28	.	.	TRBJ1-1	CASRFTGNTEAFF	TGTGCCAGCAGATTTACAGGGAACACTGAAGCTTTCTTT
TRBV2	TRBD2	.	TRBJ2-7	CASSVVSGLASYEQYF	TGTGCCAGCAGTGTAGTTTCGGGACTAGCTTCCTACGAGCAGTACTTC
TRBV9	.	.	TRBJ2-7	CASGPGGYGYEQYF	TGTGCCAGCGGTCCAGGGGGGTACGGCTACGAGCAGTACTTC
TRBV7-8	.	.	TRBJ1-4	CASSFQNEKLFF	TGTGCCAGCAGCTTCCAGAATGAAAAACTGTTTTTT
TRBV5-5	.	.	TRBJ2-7	CASSSGTEQYF	TGTGCCAGCAGTTCCGGGACAGAGCAGTACTTC
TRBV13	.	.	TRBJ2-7	CASSFNLGRKYEQYF	TGTGCCAGCAGTTTTAACCTTGGGAGGAAATACGAGCAGTACTTC
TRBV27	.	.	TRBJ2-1	CASRISVPYNEQFF	TGTGCCAGCAGAATCAGTGTCCCCTACAATGAGCAGTTCTTC
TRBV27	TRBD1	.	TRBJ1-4	CASSLYRGEKLFF	TGTGCCAGCAGTTTATACAGGGGTGAAAAACTGTTTTTT
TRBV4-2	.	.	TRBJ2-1	CASSQWAAFYEQFF	TGTGCCAGCAGCCAGTGGGCCGCATTCTATGAGCAGTTCTTC
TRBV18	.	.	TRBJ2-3	CASSPGRGKDTQYF	TGTGCCAGCTCTCCGGGCAGGGGTAAAGATACGCAGTATTTT
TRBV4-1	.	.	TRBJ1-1	CASSQVRGNTEAFF	TGCGCCAGCAGCCAAGTGCGGGGGAACACTGAAGCTTTCTTT
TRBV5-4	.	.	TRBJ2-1	CASSLLAGAYEQFF	TGTGCCAGCAGCTTGTTAGCTGGCGCGTATGAGCAGTTCTTC
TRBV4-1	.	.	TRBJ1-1	CASSQAPTGRTEAFF	TGCGCCAGCAGCCAAGCCCCGACAGGTAGGACTGAAGCTTTCTTT
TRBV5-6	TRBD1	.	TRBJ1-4	CASSRTGLKEKLFF	TGTGCCAGCAGCCGGACAGGGCTAAAAGAAAAACTGTTTTTT
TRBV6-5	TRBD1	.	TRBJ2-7	CASSFTHRGRGEQYF	TGTGCCAGCAGTTTCACCCACAGGGGACGGGGCGAGCAGTACTTC
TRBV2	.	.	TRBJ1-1	CASSAPRTEAFF	TGTGCCAGCAGTGCCCCACGGACTGAAGCTTTCTTT
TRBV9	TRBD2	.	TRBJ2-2	CASSVPQGLAGGGKTGELFF	TGTGCCAGCAGCGTCCCCCAGGGACTAGCGGGAGGAGGGAAGACCGGGGAGCTGTTTTTT
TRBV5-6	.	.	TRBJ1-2	CASSWEPDGYTF	TGTGCCAGCAGCTGGGAGCCGGATGGCTACACCTTC
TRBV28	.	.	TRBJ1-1	CASTPTALNTEAFF	TGTGCCAGCACCCCGACAGCCTTGAACACTGAAGCTTTCTTT
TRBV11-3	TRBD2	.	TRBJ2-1	CASSHYTSGGYNEQFF	TGTGCCAGCAGCCACTACACTAGCGGGGGTTACAATGAGCAGTTCTTC
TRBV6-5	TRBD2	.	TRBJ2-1	CASSYAPWEGRREQFF	TGTGCCAGCAGTTACGCGCCATGGGAGGGGCGCAGAGAGCAGTTCTTC
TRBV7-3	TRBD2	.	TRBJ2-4	CASSLLGRAGDIQYF	TGTGCCAGCAGCTTACTGGGGAGGGCGGGGGACATTCAGTACTTC
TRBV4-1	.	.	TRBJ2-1	CASSQDRSVDEQFF	TGCGCCAGCAGCCAAGACCGCAGCGTGGATGAGCAGTTCTTC
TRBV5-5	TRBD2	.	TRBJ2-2	CASSQDGPGGPPGELFF	TGTGCCAGCAGCCAAGACGGCCCGGGAGGGCCCCCCGGGGAGCTGTTTTTT
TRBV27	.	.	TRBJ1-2	CASSLSLWAVDGYTF	TGTGCCAGCAGTTTATCGTTGTGGGCAGTCGATGGCTACACCTTC
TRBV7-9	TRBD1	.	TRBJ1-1	CASNPEGAENTEAFF	TGTGCCAGCAACCCTGAGGGGGCCGAGAACACTGAAGCTTTCTTT
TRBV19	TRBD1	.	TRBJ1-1	CASSMENRGGNTEAFF	TGTGCCAGTAGTATGGAGAACAGGGGTGGGAACACTGAAGCTTTCTTT
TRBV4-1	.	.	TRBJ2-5	CASRGALETQYF	TGCGCCAGCAGGGGGGCTTTGGAGACCCAGTACTTC
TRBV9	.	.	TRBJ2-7	CASSPRPGEQYF	TGTGCCAGCAGCCCCCGCCCCGGCGAGCAGTACTTC
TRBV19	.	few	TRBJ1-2	CASSTRDTSPNYGYTF	TGTGCCAGTAGTACCCGGGACACCTCTCCTAACTATGGCTACACCTTC
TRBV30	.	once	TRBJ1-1	CAWSITGNTEAFF	TGTGCCTGGAGTATCACGGGTAACACTGAAGCTTTCTTT
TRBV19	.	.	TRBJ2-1	CASSIITSPYYNEQFF	TGTGCCAGTAGTATCATTACTAGCCCCTACTACAATGAGCAGTTCTTC
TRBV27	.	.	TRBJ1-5	CASSSSNGDYQPQHF	TGTGCCAGCAGTTCTTCTAATGGGGACTATCAGCCCCAGCATTTT
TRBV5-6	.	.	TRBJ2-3	CASSFGGRSTDTQYF	TGTGCCAGCAGCTTTGGAGGGCGGAGCACAGATACGCAGTATTTT
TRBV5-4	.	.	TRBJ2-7	CASSPHAGNEQYF	TGTGCCAGCAGCCCCCACGCAGGGAACGAGCAGTACTTC
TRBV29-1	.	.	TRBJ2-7	CSVEDPNRISYEQYF	TGCAGCGTTGAAGATCCTAACAGGATCTCCTACGAGCAGTACTTC